A selection of T cell receptor beta chains follows, all from one sample in a study of T cells expressing NK-cell markers. Reanalyzing the 5' RACE reads, TCRdb keeps one entry per CDR3 protein, without DNA. The table for this sample gives fewer than 550,000 distinct CDR3 sequences. Source material: blood T cells: a sorted CD56 or NKG2C T cell subset, CD4+ or CD8+ T cells, or bulk PBMC T cells (not recorded which). The receptors derive from a woman aged 45-60 years in good health. The CDR3 runs from the conserved cysteine through the conserved F or W.

V gene,J gene,CDR3 protein
TRBV15,TRBJ2-1,CATSSPFQGVTRMNEQFF
TRBV7-3,TRBJ2-3,CASTVAGGPTDTQYF
TRBV20-1,TRBJ2-1,CSARKRALVNEQFF
TRBV12-3/TRBV12-4,TRBJ1-2,CASRPDSFNYGYTF
TRBV6-6,TRBJ2-1,CASSDQGAGDEQFF
TRBV4-1,TRBJ1-4,CASSLRGTVKLFF
TRBV30,TRBJ2-7,CAWGSGTGEQYF
TRBV11-2,TRBJ2-2,CASSLVSGRTGELFF
TRBV19,TRBJ1-5,CASSVQFQVSPSNQPQHF
TRBV20-1,TRBJ2-1,CSARARTSGTYNEQFF
TRBV20-1,TRBJ2-7,CSARGVSGSFYEQYF
TRBV2,TRBJ2-4,CASSVVGGQYF
TRBV7-2,TRBJ2-7,CASSSLRQVLSYEQYF
TRBV9,TRBJ2-1,CASSVGRLLSNEQFF
TRBV10-3,TRBJ2-7,CAIRGQGAYEQYF
TRBV11-2,TRBJ1-2,CASSLQQGSGYGYTF
TRBV5-5,TRBJ1-2,CASRDIYGYTF
TRBV3-1,TRBJ1-4,CASSQDSGPGRAKLFF
TRBV6-5,TRBJ2-2,CASGQTGGRGELFF
TRBV12-3/TRBV12-4,TRBJ1-2,CASSPSGRQGDYTF
TRBV6-5,TRBJ2-7,CASGRLGFSYEQYF
TRBV27,TRBJ1-6,CASSYSGTGMSPLHF
TRBV29-1,TRBJ2-5,CSVEEGWAETQYF
TRBV10-3,TRBJ2-2,CAISESTLDRVNTGELFF
TRBV10-3,TRBJ2-2,CATGQNTGELFF
TRBV5-1,TRBJ2-4,CASSPLGGGNIQYF
TRBV7-8,TRBJ2-5,CASSLARTSGSIQYF
TRBV10-2,TRBJ2-1,CASSGHVAEQFF
TRBV6-6,TRBJ2-1,CASSAPDNEQFF
TRBV6-6,TRBJ2-1,CASRTLAGGHEQFF
TRBV29-1,TRBJ2-3,CSVPTSGSLDTQYF
TRBV29-1,TRBJ2-7,CSARDTRYEQYF
TRBV10-3,TRBJ1-5,CAISSTGPSEQPQHF
TRBV7-8,TRBJ2-1,CASSPGTGGRVNEQFF
TRBV4-1,TRBJ2-5,CASSQAFGLADQETQYF
TRBV10-3,TRBJ1-3,CAISDAGPGNTIYF
TRBV5-1,TRBJ2-5,CASSYLTSGQETQYF
TRBV20-1,TRBJ2-1,CSAPGLAGGPGNEQFF
TRBV20-1,TRBJ2-2,CSAKAVSPNTGELFF
TRBV10-3,TRBJ2-7,CAITRQGADEQYF
TRBV27,TRBJ2-7,CASSSNPRTSGIRPYEQYF
TRBV5-6,TRBJ2-5,CASSSGTQRREETQYF
TRBV27,TRBJ2-4,CARTPGGSASGYF
TRBV3-1,TRBJ1-2,CASSRGTKGPGYTF
TRBV7-9,TRBJ1-1,CASSLVGALTEAFF
TRBV29-1,TRBJ1-1,CSALFQGSEAFF
TRBV5-5,TRBJ1-2,CASSQERDSPIKGYGYTF
TRBV11-2,TRBJ2-7,CASSLTGARGEQYF
TRBV11-3,TRBJ2-2,CASSSGWGTGELFF
TRBV10-3,TRBJ2-1,CAISDGTSASYNEQFF
TRBV7-9,TRBJ2-1,CASSLVSGRDYNEQFF
TRBV5-1,TRBJ2-2,CASSFTTLANTGELFF
TRBV5-5,TRBJ1-4,CASSPFTGQGATNEKLFF
TRBV19,TRBJ2-3,CASSIGSSGRLTDTQYF